A selection of T cell receptor beta chains follows, all from one sample in a study of beta chain features in type 1 diabetes. The method was immunoSEQ multiplex PCR; TCRdb's version includes in-frame clones alone and lacks a portion of them. The table has about 710,000 clones, 11% to 15% seen once. Input material: naive CD4+ T cells from blood. The receptors shown here come from a man aged 18 to 29 with type 1 diabetes. Each CDR3 is given with its conserved first and last residue. The order of the fields is clone size, D gene, J gene, V gene, CDR3 protein, CDR3 DNA. A D gene is named only where the DNA matches it firmly. Not every row has a clone size; where given, it reads once, few, many or a size class.

NA | TRBD1 | TRBJ1-2 | TRBV13 | CASSPWTGGRANYGYTF | TGTGCCAGCAGCCCTTGGACAGGGGGTAGGGCTAACTATGGCTACACCTTC
few | NA | TRBJ1-2 | TRBV7-2 | CASSLDQGPYGYTF | TGTGCCAGCAGCTTAGATCAGGGACCCTATGGCTACACCTTC
few | NA | TRBJ2-7 | TRBV5-1 | CASSRDRYEQYF | TGCGCCAGCAGCAGGGACCGCTACGAGCAGTACTTC
NA | NA | TRBJ1-1 | TRBV7-9 | CASSLMRAHEAFF | TGTGCCAGCAGCTTAATGAGGGCGCATGAAGCTTTCTTT
NA | NA | TRBJ2-7 | TRBV30 | CAWNVQGSYEQYF | TGTGCCTGGAACGTCCAGGGTAGCTACGAGCAGTACTTC
few | TRBD1 | TRBJ1-2 | TRBV19 | CASSTGGQALNGYTF | TGTGCCAGTAGTACGGGCGGACAGGCATTAAATGGCTACACCTTC
NA | TRBD1 | TRBJ2-3 | TRBV14 | CASSQLVGGLNTQYF | TGTGCCAGCAGCCAATTGGTAGGGGGCCTAAATACGCAGTATTTT
few | NA | TRBJ2-3 | TRBV29-1 | CSVERGADTQYF | TGCAGCGTTGAAAGAGGGGCAGATACGCAGTATTTT
once | NA | TRBJ2-7 | TRBV9 | CASSQDLNEQYF | TGTGCCAGCAGCCAAGATCTCAACGAGCAGTACTTC
NA | NA | TRBJ1-1 | TRBV11-1 | CASSLLGGTEAFF | TGTGCCAGCAGCTTGTTGGGGGGCACTGAAGCTTTCTTT
NA | NA | TRBJ1-1 | TRBV6-5 | CASSYGPGKGTEAFF | TGTGCCAGCAGTTACGGTCCGGGAAAGGGCACTGAAGCTTTCTTT
few | NA | TRBJ2-3 | TRBV6-6 | CASQNGASADTQYF | TGTGCCAGCCAGAACGGGGCTAGCGCAGATACGCAGTATTTT
NA | NA | TRBJ1-1 | TRBV7-8 | CASSSGTSNTEAFF | TGTGCCAGCAGTTCGGGCACCTCGAACACTGAAGCTTTCTTT
NA | TRBD1 | TRBJ1-2 | TRBV7-2 | CASSWPGGIYTF | TGTGCCAGCAGCTGGCCAGGGGGAATCTACACCTTC